One sample yielded the 20 T cell receptor beta chains listed below, sequenced in a study of cytomegalovirus exposure and HLA in healthy donors. The PCR made use of 60 Vbeta and 13 Jbeta primers. Data came from immunoSEQ multiplex PCR; TCRdb stores just in-frame clones and leaves some out. The top ten clones hold 8% to 10% of a sample with about 120,000 clones, 55% to 65% of them seen once. The sample taken for sequencing was PBMCs. All receptors derive from a middle-aged man in good health and CMV-seropositive.

The gene calls are TRBV27 and TRBJ1-2, with 8 bases fitting TRBD1. CDR3 length: 15 amino acids. Germline V CDR1 and CDR2: MNHEY, SMNVEV (reference sequence). Trimming at V came to 2 bases and at J to 8 bases, leaving 10 bases not matched to a gene. CDR3 loop: CASSLRAGGSEGYTF. CDR3 coding DNA: TGTGCCAGCAGTTTAAGGGCAGGGGGCAGTGAAGGCTACACCTTC.

V usage is TRBV18 and J usage is TRBJ2-3, with D possibly matching TRBD1 (6 bases). Germline lookup yields CDR1 KGHSH and CDR2 LQKENI. The CDR3 is 16 amino acids. V shed 3 bases and J shed 6 bases, with 19 bases lying between them. The CDR3 region is CASSPPNLGAGDTQYF. CDR3 nucleotide sequence: TGTGCCAGCTCACCGCCTAATTTGGGGGCCGGGGATACGCAGTATTTT.

The chain is built from TRBV28 and TRBJ2-6; TRBD1 aligns across 9 bases. The germline V gene encodes CDR1 MDHEN and CDR2 SYDVKM. The CDR3 totals 16 residues. V dropped 6 bases and J dropped 2; count of bases not matched to a gene: 5. The CDR3 protein is CASRPRQGAGANVLTF. CDR3 nucleotides: TGTGCCAGCAGGCCACGACAGGGGGCTGGGGCCAACGTCCTGACTTTC.

The chain combines TRBV12-5 with TRBJ2-7; 8 bases agree with TRBD1. Per the germline V gene, CDR1 is LGHNT and CDR2 is FRNRAP. The CDR3 has 19 amino acids. J was trimmed by 3 bases and V by 6 bases; bases with no gene match: 22. The CDR3 is CASGPNTGQGPRGFYEQYF. The CDR3 DNA is TGTGCTAGTGGGCCTAACACCGGACAGGGCCCGAGGGGGTTCTACGAGCAGTACTTC. The full variable domain, its missing parts supplied by reference TRBV12-5 and TRBJ2-7, is DARVTQTPRHKVTEMGQEVTMRCQPILGHNTVFWYRQTMMQGLELLAYFRNRAPLDDSGMPKDRFSAEMPDATLATLKIQPSEPRDSAVYFCASGPNTGQGPRGFYEQYFGPGTRLTVT.

V and J are TRBV28 and TRBJ1-1, with D hard to call. The CDR3 has 14 residues. V was trimmed by 6 bases and J by 0 bases, leaving 11 bases between them. Germline loops: CDR1 MDHEN, CDR2 SYDVKM. CDR3 nucleotides: TGTGCCAGCAGATCGGGGAGTATGAACACTGAAGCTTTCTTT. Residues: CASRSGSMNTEAFF.

The chain couples TRBV6-5 to TRBJ1-5; D might be TRBD1 (5 bases). The length of the CDR3 is 13 residues. Between the trimmed V and J ends, which lost 6 bases and 4 bases, there was a span of 10 bases. The germline CDR1 and CDR2 sequences are MNHEY and SVGAGI. The CDR3 loop is CASSTDRNQPQHF. For the CDR3, the DNA is TGTGCCAGCAGCACTGACAGAAATCAGCCCCAGCATTTT.

V and J are TRBV4-2 and TRBJ2-4, with 8 bases identical to TRBD2. The CDR3 runs to 16 residues. Germline V gene data show CDR1 as LGHNA and CDR2 as YNFKEQ. Trimming at V came to 1 base and at J to 6 bases, leaving 8 bases not matched to a gene. CDR3 sequence: CASSQGSRGGRNIQYF. The CDR3 DNA reads TGTGCCAGCAGCCAAGGAAGTCGCGGGGGGCGAAACATTCAGTACTTC.

The table lists this clone with a few counts. V and J are TRBV18 and TRBJ2-7; D call uncertain. The CDR3 extends over 14 amino acids. Germline V lookup: CDR1 KGHSH, CDR2 LQKENI. V was pared by 0 bases and J by 3 bases, with 9 bases between. The CDR3 loop reads CASSPPSQLYEQYF. The CDR3 DNA is TGTGCCAGCTCACCACCGTCACAGCTCTACGAGCAGTACTTC.

The chain carries TRBV5-1 and TRBJ2-1; TRBD1 might be the D (6 bases). V lost 2 bases and J lost 7, with 10 bases in between. Germline V lookup: CDR1 SGHRS, CDR2 YFSETQ. The CDR3 contains 13 residues. CDR3 protein: CASSFTGTNEQFF. The CDR3 DNA reads TGCGCCAGCAGCTTCACCGGGACAAATGAGCAGTTCTTC.

This clone was counted between two and nine times. V is TRBV4-1 and J is TRBJ2-3; 7 bases line up with TRBD1. Germline V gives CDR1 MGHRA, CDR2 YSYEKL. CDR3 length equals 15 residues. The ends lost 4 bases at V and 2 bases at J; junction bases unmatched: 6. Here the CDR3 reads CASSPDRTTTDTQYF. CDR3 nucleotides: TGCGCCAGCAGCCCGGACAGGACGACCACAGATACGCAGTATTTT.

V usage is TRBV7-9 and J usage is TRBJ1-1; D perhaps matches TRBD1 (5 bases). The germline V and J ends were trimmed by 0 bases and 7 bases, with 15 bases remaining between them. The V gene's germline CDR1 is SEHNR and CDR2 FQNEAQ (reference sequence). CDR3 length: 15 residues. DNA of the CDR3: TGTGCCAGCAGCTTAGCGGGGAGGGGTCGGGGTGAAGCTTTCTTT. Translating it yields CASSLAGRGRGEAFF.

This clone was seen more than once but under ten times. This rearrangement joins TRBV7-6 to TRBJ1-1, with a weak D call TRBD1 (5 bases). Trimming removed 1 base at V and 7 bases at J, with 13 bases between. Germline V gene data show CDR1 as SGHVS and CDR2 as FNYEAQ. The CDR3 extends over 14 amino acids. CDR3 nucleotide sequence: TGTGCCAGCAGCTTAGAGCAGGGAAAGCTTGAAGCTTTCTTT. This sequence encodes CASSLEQGKLEAFF. Supplemented by reference TRBV7-6 and TRBJ1-1, the full variable domain reads GAGVSQSPRYKVTKRGQDVALRCDPISGHVSLYWYRQALGQGPEFLTYFNYEAQQDKSGLPNDRFSAERPEGSISTLTIQRTEQRDSAMYRCASSLEQGKLEAFFGQGTRLTVV.

This chain uses TRBV6-1 with TRBJ2-5; 7 nucleotides align to TRBD1. CDR1 MNHNS and CDR2 SASEGT come from the germline V gene. The length of the CDR3 is 16 residues. The junction had 7 bases not matched to a gene; V was cut back by 3 bases and J by 0 bases. CDR3 DNA sequence: TGTGCCAGCAGTGACCCATGGACAGGTAACCAAGAGACCCAGTACTTC. The encoded protein is CASSDPWTGNQETQYF.

J is TRBJ2-7 and V is TRBV10-3; 10 bases align to TRBD2. After removal of 5 bases from V and 1 base from J, the junction contained 5 bases not matched to a gene. The CDR3 spans 15 residues. CDR1 ENHRY and CDR2 SYGVKD come from the germline V gene. This CDR3 is CAISSGGAGSYEQYF. The CDR3 DNA is TGTGCCATCAGTAGCGGGGGGGCTGGATCCTACGAGCAGTACTTC.

V is TRBV11-2 and J is TRBJ2-1, with D perhaps TRBD2 (5 bases). The CDR3 is 15 residues long. The V end lost 2 bases, the J end lost 8 bases, and 16 bases lay between the germline ends. Germline CDR1 reads SGHAT; CDR2 reads FQNNGV. CDR3: CASSLSGIPLYEQFF. CDR3 bases: TGTGCCAGCAGCTTATCGGGGATCCCCCTTTATGAGCAGTTCTTC.

The chain joins TRBV21-1 to TRBJ2-7; the table gives TRBD2 as D, unverified against the DNA. TRBV21-1 is a documented pseudogene. CDR3 length equals 15 residues. CDR3 DNA: TGTGCCAGCAGCGCCCGGACTAGCGTCTCCTACGAGCAGTACTTC. It yields the protein CASSARTSVSYEQYF.

This clone was counted a few times. V is TRBV5-4 and J is TRBJ2-5; D is unresolved. The CDR3 sequence is 13 residues long. Germline V gives CDR1 SGHNT, CDR2 YYREEE (reference sequence). Trimming cost V 1 base and J 4 bases, with 8 bases left between them. CDR3 residues: CASSLTGAETQYF. Written as DNA, the CDR3 is TGTGCCAGCAGCTTGACCGGAGCAGAGACCCAGTACTTC.

The chain carries TRBV18 and TRBJ2-6; possible D gene TRBD1, 6 bases. Germline CDR1 reads KGHSH; CDR2 reads LQKENI. V was trimmed by 0 bases and J by 4 bases, leaving 22 bases between them. The CDR3 consists of 20 residues. CDR3 sequence reads: CASSPPFVITGISGANVLTF. CDR3 sequence (DNA): TGTGCCAGCTCACCACCGTTCGTAATTACAGGGATTTCCGGGGCCAACGTCCTGACTTTC.

In regard to this clone: One end of the junction does not line up with germline, which may come from a read error. Within the sample, other DNA sequences also encode this same CDR3. The gene calls are TRBV25-1 and TRBJ2-7; 13 nucleotides match TRBD2. The CDR3 consists of 18 residues. Germline assignment: CDR1 MGHDK and CDR2 SYGVNS. CDR3 amino acids: CASSALIGTSGASNEQYF. The CDR3 bases are TGTGCCAGCAGTGCCTTGATTGGGACTAGCGGGGCCTCCAACGAGCAGTACTTC.

The rearrangement joins TRBV21-1 to TRBJ1-5; TRBD1, as called in the table, went unchecked against the DNA. TRBV21-1 counts as a pseudogene. The CDR3 is 21 residues long. The CDR3 DNA sequence: TGTGCCAGCAGCAAACAGGAGACAGGGCCCTCGGAGGGCGTCGCCAATCAGCCCCAGCATTTT. Its protein is CASSKQETGPSEGVANQPQHF.